Listed below are T cell receptor beta chains from one sample, sequenced in a study of cytomegalovirus exposure and HLA in healthy donors. Clones were sequenced by immunoSEQ multiplex PCR, and TCRdb holds only the in-frame ones, with some missing. The sample table sets out tens of thousands of clones. Sequenced: PBMCs. Receptors were obtained from a man between 25 and 39 years old in good health and CMV-seropositive. The CDR3 runs from the conserved cysteine through the conserved F or W. D genes are given only for firm matches.

j_call v_call d_call cdr3_nt cdr3_aa
TRBJ1-1 TRBV13 TRBD1 TGTGCCAGCAGCTGGGGGACAGGAAAGAACACTGAAGCTTTCTTT CASSWGTGKNTEAFF
TRBJ2-7 TRBV30 NA TGTGCCTGGAGTGCCCCGGGGGGCAATCCCTACGAGCAGTACTTC CAWSAPGGNPYEQYF
TRBJ2-7 TRBV9 TRBD1 TGTGCCAGCAGCGGCGCCGGGACAGGGGACTACGAGCAGTACTTC CASSGAGTGDYEQYF
TRBJ2-7 TRBV5-1 TRBD2 TGCGCCAGCAGCGACGGGGGGGCGGGGGGCTACGAGCAGTACTTC CASSDGGAGGYEQYF
TRBJ1-5 TRBV7-9 TRBD1 TGTGCCAGCAGCCCGACAGGGGACGGCAATCAGCCCCAGCATTTT CASSPTGDGNQPQHF
TRBJ2-4 TRBV2 NA TGTGCCAGCAGTGAAACAGGGATTAGGCCCAAAAACATTCAGTACTTC CASSETGIRPKNIQYF
TRBJ1-6 TRBV5-1 NA TGCGCCAGCAGCTTGGTCAGGGGCGGTTCACCCCTCCACTTT CASSLVRGGSPLHF
TRBJ1-3 TRBV15 NA TGTGCCACCAGCAGAGATTGGGGCAGGGAAGGAAACACCATATATTTT CATSRDWGREGNTIYF
TRBJ2-1 TRBV7-3 TRBD2 TGTGCCAGCAGCCCCCACCATACTAGCGGGGGTAACTACAATGAGCAGTTCTTC CASSPHHTSGGNYNEQFF
TRBJ1-1 TRBV4-1 NA TGCGCCAGCAGCCCTGGGGCAGTACCTTTGAACACTGAAGCTTTCTTT CASSPGAVPLNTEAFF
TRBJ1-2 TRBV21-1 NA TGTGCCAGCAGCACGCCAGGGGGCGAAGTTCACTATGGCTACACCTTC CASSTPGGEVHYGYTF
TRBJ1-6 TRBV5-1 NA TGCGCCAGCAGCTTTACCGGGACAAATTCACCCCTCCACTTT CASSFTGTNSPLHF
TRBJ1-6 TRBV9 TRBD1 TGTGCCAGCAGCCCAGACGACAGGGCTGCTAATTCACCCCTCCACTTT CASSPDDRAANSPLHF
TRBJ2-3 TRBV4-2 TRBD2 TGTGCCAGCAGCCCCAGACTAGCGGGGCCCACAGATACGCAGTATTTT CASSPRLAGPTDTQYF
TRBJ2-2 TRBV7-3 TRBD1 TGTGCCAGCAGCTTGACAGGGGGACGGGTGGCCGGGGAGCTGTTTTTT CASSLTGGRVAGELFF
TRBJ2-7 TRBV30 TRBD1 TGTGCCTGGGCCCCCGGACAGGGGTTCAGGGAGCAGTACTTC CAWAPGQGFREQYF
TRBJ1-2 TRBV15 NA TGTGCCACCAGCAGAGGAGGCCCGGGGGGCTACACCTTC CATSRGGPGGYTF
TRBJ1-5 TRBV30 NA TGTGCCTGGAGTAAGGCAGGGGTGGATCAGCCCCAGCATTTT CAWSKAGVDQPQHF
TRBJ1-1 TRBV20-1 NA TGCAGTGCTAGATCTGACACTGAAGCTTTCTTT CSARSDTEAFF
TRBJ2-2 TRBV7-6 NA TGTGCCAGCCCTTCGAACACCGGGGAGCTGTTTTTT CASPSNTGELFF
TRBJ1-1 TRBV6-5 NA TGTGCCAGCAGCACAGGGCCGAACACTGAAGCTTTCTTT CASSTGPNTEAFF
TRBJ2-7 TRBV6-6 NA TGTGCCAGCAGTTACCCGAGGACAACCGGCACCTACGAGCAGTACTTC CASSYPRTTGTYEQYF
TRBJ2-1 TRBV29-1 TRBD1 TGCAGCGTCCTTCTACGGACAGGATACAATGAGCAGTTCTTC CSVLLRTGYNEQFF
TRBJ2-1 TRBV5-4 NA TGTGCCAGCAGCCGGACTGGAGACAATGAGCAGTTCTTC CASSRTGDNEQFF
TRBJ2-6 TRBV7-2 NA TGTGCCAGCAGGAACCAGGGCACCGGGGCCAACGTCCTGACTTTC CASRNQGTGANVLTF
TRBJ1-2 TRBV6-6 NA TGTGCCAGCAGTTACTCGGGGCCAAGTAACTATGGCTACACCTTC CASSYSGPSNYGYTF
TRBJ2-3 TRBV5-1 NA TGCGCCAGCAGCTTGTCAGGGCCTAGCACAGATACGCAGTATTTT CASSLSGPSTDTQYF
TRBJ2-5 TRBV2 NA TGTGCCAGCAGTGAAGAAGGCTCCCCGAGGAAGACCCAGTACTTC CASSEEGSPRKTQYF
TRBJ2-1 TRBV5-6 NA TGTGCCAGCAGCTTGGCGCGTAGTCCCCCCGCCAATGAGCAGTTCTTC CASSLARSPPANEQFF
TRBJ2-7 TRBV7-8 TRBD2 TGTGCCAGCAGCATCGGGACTAGTCGCTACGAGCAGTACTTC CASSIGTSRYEQYF
TRBJ2-3 TRBV4-1 NA TGCGCCAGCAGCGGCGGTCCGGCAGATACGCAGTATTTT CASSGGPADTQYF
TRBJ2-7 TRBV9 NA TGTGCCAGCAGCGTACTATCATCTGGCGAGCAGTACTTC CASSVLSSGEQYF
TRBJ2-1 TRBV6-6 TRBD2 TGTGCCAGCAGCCGAGGGACTAGCGGTTACAATGAGCAGTTCTTC CASSRGTSGYNEQFF
TRBJ2-7 TRBV6-4 TRBD2 TGTGCCAGCAGTGCGACTAGCGGGAGTGGGGACGAGCAGTACTTC CASSATSGSGDEQYF
TRBJ1-2 TRBV29-1 TRBD1 TGCAGCGTACGTGGGACAGGGGGGACTCCTAACTATGGCTACACCTTC CSVRGTGGTPNYGYTF
TRBJ1-5 TRBV19 NA TGTGCCAGTAGTATAATCGGGGATATTCAGGATCAGCCCCAGCATTTT CASSIIGDIQDQPQHF
TRBJ2-7 TRBV7-9 NA TGTGCCAGCGGAGGTAGCGGAGCGAGCTCCTACGAGCAGTACTTC CASGGSGASSYEQYF
TRBJ1-1 TRBV9 TRBD1 TGTGCCAGCAGCGCCATTGGACAGGGGGGGAACACTGAAGCTTTCTTT CASSAIGQGGNTEAFF
TRBJ1-6 TRBV5-8 NA TGTGCCAGCAGGACTAGCTCCTATAATTCACCCCTCCACTTT CASRTSSYNSPLHF
TRBJ2-1 TRBV4-1 TRBD2 TGCGCCAGCAGCTCCGGACTAGCGGAGGACAATGAGCAGTTCTTC CASSSGLAEDNEQFF
TRBJ1-2 TRBV4-1 NA TGCGCCAGCAGCCCCGGCTGGCGGGGGCAAAGCGATGGCTACACCTTC CASSPGWRGQSDGYTF
TRBJ2-7 TRBV29-1 NA TGCAGCGCCCGGGACAACTCCTACGAGCAGTACTTC CSARDNSYEQYF
TRBJ2-3 TRBV5-1 NA TGCGCCAGCAGCTTGAGTCAGGGGGGAACGGATACGCAGTATTTT CASSLSQGGTDTQYF
TRBJ2-3 TRBV5-1 TRBD2 TGCGCCAGCACCAGGGAGGGACTAGGGCAAGATACGCAGTATTTT CASTREGLGQDTQYF